Here is one TCR beta chain with its context. Its antigen is not identified. TCR alpha and beta CDR3 regions were amplified from RNA using iRepertoire nested multiplex PCR. For one-step reverse transcription and amplification, about 85-400 ng of tissue mRNA or PBMC total RNA was used. One entry per CDR3 protein, called by TCRdb with MiXCR from the multiplex PCR reads. The top ten hold 27% of the sample, which has approximately 140,000 distinct CDR3 sequences, approximately 26% seen once. Germline CDR1 is LNHDA and CDR2 is SQIVND (reference sequence). The CDR3 contains 16 residues. V dropped 5 bases and J dropped 2 bases, with 17 bases sitting between them. The entry originates in a study of glioma-infiltrating T cells. Study findings and constraints: Only very few CDR3 sequences appeared in both tissue and blood. Gliomas, especially low-grade, showed above-expected tissue-blood divergence; non-neoplastic patients showed below.

This TCR was recovered from a human donor with low-grade glioma or glioblastoma, undergoing nonglioma brain surgery, or in good health (not recorded which). What was sequenced was glioma tissue, nonneoplastic brain tissue, or PBMCs (not recorded which). V gene TRBV19 combines with J gene TRBJ2-3; the D is unclear. The CDR3 sequence: CASSSRVLGNTDTQYF. CDR3 nucleotide sequence: TGTGCCAGTAGTTCCCGAGTATTAGGAAACACAGATACGCAGTATTTT.